This T cell receptor (beta chain) originates from a study of cytomegalovirus exposure and HLA in healthy donors. Clones were read by immunoSEQ multiplex PCR, and TCRdb kept only the in-frame ones, dropping some. This sample yields over 45,000 clones, of which 93% are seen a single time; 5.8% belongs to the top ten. Germline V gives CDR1 SEHNR, CDR2 FQNEAQ (reference sequence). V shed 4 bases, J shed 2 bases, and the junction held 4 bases outside the gene matches. CDR3 size: 15 residues. This clone appeared once. This chain links TRBV7-9 with TRBJ1-1; 10 nucleotides agree with TRBD1. Sequenced material: PBMCs. This TCR was sampled from a woman aged 18-29 years in good health and CMV-seronegative. This CDR3 reads CASSSWDRGNTEAFF. The DNA of the CDR3 is TGTGCCAGCAGCTCCTGGGACAGGGGAAACACTGAAGCTTTCTTT.